This TCR beta chain comes out of a study of blood T cells in healthy people across ages. Study-level results: Age advanced and TCR beta diversity per million T cells fell, roughly linearly. Higher diversity, along with more naive CD4+ cells, distinguished long-lived donors from aged donors.

With 5 bases clipped from V and 3 bases from J, the junction kept 4 bases outside the gene matches. CDR1 and CDR2 from the germline V gene are SGHTA and FQGNSA. The CDR3 length is 15 residues. A note on this clonotype: Its antigen is currently unknown.

A second PCR of 7 to 11 cycles used a sample-barcoded 5' primer and a J-beta primer mix. The template-switch adaptor, which had 12 random nucleotides, put a tag on each cDNA molecule. MiXCR was run by TCRdb on the 5' RACE reads, yielding one entry per CDR3 protein. The sample holds roughly 1.5 million distinct CDR3 sequences, approximately 43% seen once. Samples had at least 7 million PBMCs isolated from them. The specimen sequenced was blood. V and J are TRBV7-2 and TRBJ2-3, with 11 bases fitting TRBD1. This receptor was identified in a woman aged 18-29 years in good health. CDR3 sequence: CASSLDRGQTDTQYF. Written as DNA, the CDR3 is TGTGCCAGCAGCCTGGACAGGGGGCAAACAGATACGCAGTATTTT. The full variable domain, in which reference TRBV7-2 and TRBJ2-3 provide the parts outside the CDR3, is GAGVSQSPSNKVTEKGKDVELRCDPISGHTALYWYRQSLGQGLEFLIYFQGNSAPDKSGLPSDRFSAERTGGSVSTLTIQRTQQEDSAVYLCASSLDRGQTDTQYFGPGTRLTVL.